A single count supports the clone carrying this TCR beta chain. The data stem from a study of shared clonotypes between healthy human individuals. Method: immunoSEQ multiplex PCR; TCRdb's copy keeps in-frame clones and lacks some. This table holds 600,000 to 800,000 clones, about two thirds found once. Germline CDR1 reads ENHRY; CDR2 reads SYGVKD. CDR3 length equals 16 residues. Trimming shortened V by 6 bases and J by 9 bases, and 23 bases separated the two germline ends. The chain is built from TRBV10-3 and TRBJ1-4; a possible D gene is TRBD1 (5 bases). The receptor was derived from a woman aged 25 to 39 in good health. What was sequenced was memory CD4+ T cells sorted from blood. Indicated subset: CD45RA-negative fraction. CDR3 bases: TGTGCCATCAGCCCCGAGGATGGGACGGAGGGGAAAAAACTGTTTTTT. It yields the protein CAISPEDGTEGKKLFF.